Described below is a single TCR beta chain sequence and its context. Its specificity is unknown. This record belongs to a study of beta chain features in type 1 diabetes. Notes on the study in general: Moderate but significant shortening of TCRB CDR3s was recorded in all four CD4+ subsets from Type 1 diabetes patients. Within the patient group, naive, central memory and Treg TCRB repertoires appeared more similar to each other than within healthy donors.

The authors reverse transcribed all of the isolated RNA, so sequencing captured expressed TCRB transcripts. Data came from immunoSEQ multiplex PCR; TCRdb stores just in-frame clones and leaves some out. This sample has 600,000 to 650,000 clones, with around a sixth found just once. The CDR3 has 12 residues. V gave up 2 bases and J gave up 15 bases, with 15 bases separating them. Germline CDR1 and CDR2: SGDLS and YYNGEE. Sorted cells reached over 95% purity in every population. This chain uses TRBV9 with TRBJ2-1; D ambiguous. The clonotype comes from a man between 18 and 29 years old in good health. Sequencing was carried out using naive CD4+ T cells from blood. The CDR3 protein is CASSVQSSRLFF. As DNA, the CDR3 is TGTGCCAGCAGCGTGCAGAGCTCCCGGTTGTTCTTC.